The clone carrying this TCR beta chain was detected a few times. Its specificity is unknown. The sample originates from a study of T cells after yellow fever vaccination. Study-level findings and limits: Peaking faster, on day 5 versus 15, the secondary response was nonetheless weaker.

TCRdb used MiXCR to reprocess the 5' RACE reads, holding one entry per CDR3 protein. The repertoire holds about 580,000 distinct CDR3 sequences, with about a sixth as singletons. Germline V lookup: CDR1 MNHEY, CDR2 SVGAGI. The CDR3 has 16 residues. Trimming pared 0 bases from V and 4 bases from J, leaving 13 bases between. The V gene is TRBV6-5, the J gene TRBJ2-1; D call uncertain. Sequences were derived from PBMCs, sampled less than 6 days after the first yellow fever vaccination. The receptor comes from a young man who received the YFV17D yellow fever vaccine. The CDR3 loop is CASSYSIRGGYNEQFF. The CDR3 region has the DNA TGTGCCAGCAGTTACTCGATACGTGGTGGGTACAATGAGCAGTTCTTC.